This T cell receptor (beta chain) was identified during a study of T cells in Graves' hyperthyroidism and ophthalmopathy (dated by TCRdb to the late 2010s). Regarding the research as a whole: Peripheral blood was collected at initial diagnosis, before any treatment. An independent validation cohort of around 19 hyperthyroidism patients and 15 or so patients who later progressed to ophthalmopathy tested prospective prediction of ophthalmopathy. The 75 to 100 discovery patients were randomly split 7:3 into training and test sets. To identify TCR V-J signatures that set the groups apart, the researchers used a discovery cohort of about a hundred patients, made up of 43 with Graves' ophthalmopathy and 55 to 65 with stable Graves' hyperthyroidism. Once sampling was done, hyperthyroidism patients were given methimazole at a starting dose of 30 mg daily, whereas ophthalmopathy patients were given high-dose intravenous methylprednisolone. In addition, the study compared T-cell repertoires in thyroid tissue and in blood from over 5 Graves' hyperthyroidism patients. The paper describes TCR Vbeta CDR3 sequencing of 120 to 150 peripheral blood samples, made up of under 50 ophthalmopathy patients, 70 to 75 hyperthyroidism patients and roughly 17 progressor patients. The paper as a whole reports these results and caveats: Most expanded thyroid clonotypes (frequency above 0.001) were also detected in blood, a finding suggesting that blood repertoires may reflect thyroid immune responses. Sample size was not statistically predetermined, and blinding of investigators to group allocation was not performed. In cross-validation, a model built on a 13 V-J signature told ophthalmopathy apart from stable hyperthyroidism with 87.88% sensitivity and about 81% specificity, and in testing the same model reached 80%/75%. In validation, the model predicted progression to ophthalmopathy with roughly 70% sensitivity and around 72% specificity, a median of about six months before onset.

Per the germline V gene, MGHRA is the CDR1 and YSYEKL is the CDR2. V and J lose 2 bases and 0 bases, and a span of 11 bases separates them. The CDR3 sequence holds 15 residues, the cysteine and phenylalanine included. Only CDR3 DNA is held: 45 bases, read in frame from base 1. Hyperthyroidism patients were aged 18 to 65 years and newly diagnosed, with disease duration of less than 2 months. The study excluded patients with uncontrolled infections, other autoimmune diseases, pregnancy or lactation. Diagnoses relied on clinical symptoms, serum thyroxine and TRAb, thyroid ultrasound and orbital computed tomography. For progressor patients, blood was drawn at the first diagnosis of hyperthyroidism, before any ophthalmopathy symptoms had appeared. PBMCs were isolated from around 10 ml of fresh peripheral blood by Ficoll-Paque density gradient centrifugation. Progressor patients were defined as those initially diagnosed with Graves' hyperthyroidism in whom ophthalmopathy developed during follow-up. Total RNA was extracted with Trizol reagent, and quality was checked on an Agilent 2100 Bioanalyzer.

This clonotype was seen repeatedly, ten times or more. This clone's antigen is unknown. No much larger clonotype is one base removed from it; base qualities were not supplied. The TCR beta CDR3 regions were amplified from the RNA transcripts. A first-round RT-PCR of the TCR CDR3 used the HTBI primer set with the Qiagen OneStep RT-PCR kit. Libraries were constructed in a second round of multiplex PCR, after which size selection and purification were carried out. The libraries were sequenced on an Illumina HiSeq2000 using paired-end 100 bp reads. As for the original processing: SOAPnuke was used to process the raw data, removing reads that contained adapters or uncalled bases, had a mean Phred below 15, or lacked an exact match to the constant primer or identifier. COPE v1.2.5 was used to merge the high-quality paired reads, and each unique nucleotide sequence was defined as a clonotype. MiTCR v1.1 was used to align the clonotypes against IMGT TRBV, TRBD and TRBJ reference segments. The analysis was restricted to V-J combinations with a frequency above 0.0001, which together covered 99.2% of the repertoires. The TCS score was defined as F50 (clonal expansion) divided by E x V (chaos), with BLOSUM62-based TCRdist calculated between CDR3 peptides within each V-J. Welch's t-statistics and random forest reduced just over 500 V-J features to 10 to 15, which were used in a naive Bayes classifier (R e1071). TCRdb reprocessed the public reads (quality trimming at Q25 with fastp, clone calling with MiXCR) and kept in-frame beta chains. CDR3 protein sequences are deduplicated, and each keeps its most common genes and DNA. The V and J calls and clone size are TCRdb's, not the authors'. The sample profile shows 650,000 to 850,000 distinct CDR3 sequences; 15% to 20% of them were found once. The ten largest account for 16% of the sample.

This chain joins TRBV4-1 to TRBJ2-7, with no confidently assigned D gene. The TCR sequence derives from a woman between 50 and 59 years old with Graves' hyperthyroidism that later progressed to Graves' ophthalmopathy. The sample taken for sequencing was blood. This receptor has the CDR3 CASSQWQSSSYEQYF. The nucleotide sequence reads as follows: TGCGCCAGCAGCCAATGGCAGAGCAGCTCCTACGAGCAGTACTTC.